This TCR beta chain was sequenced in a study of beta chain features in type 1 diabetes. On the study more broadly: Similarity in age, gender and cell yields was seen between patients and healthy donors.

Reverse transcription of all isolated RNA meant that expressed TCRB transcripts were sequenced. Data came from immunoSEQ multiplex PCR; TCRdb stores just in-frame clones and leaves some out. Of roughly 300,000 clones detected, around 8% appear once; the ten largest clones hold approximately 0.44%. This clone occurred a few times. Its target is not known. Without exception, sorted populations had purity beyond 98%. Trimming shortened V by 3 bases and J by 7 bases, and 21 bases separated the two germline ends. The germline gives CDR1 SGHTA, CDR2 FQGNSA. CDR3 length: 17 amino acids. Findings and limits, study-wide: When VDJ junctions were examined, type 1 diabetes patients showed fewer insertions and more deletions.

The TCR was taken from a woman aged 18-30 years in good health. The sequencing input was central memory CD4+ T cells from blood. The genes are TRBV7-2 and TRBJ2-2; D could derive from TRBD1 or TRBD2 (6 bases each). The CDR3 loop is CASSLRGRPGTNGELFF. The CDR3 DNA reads TGTGCCAGCAGCTTGAGGGGGAGGCCGGGAACTAACGGGGAGCTGTTTTTT.